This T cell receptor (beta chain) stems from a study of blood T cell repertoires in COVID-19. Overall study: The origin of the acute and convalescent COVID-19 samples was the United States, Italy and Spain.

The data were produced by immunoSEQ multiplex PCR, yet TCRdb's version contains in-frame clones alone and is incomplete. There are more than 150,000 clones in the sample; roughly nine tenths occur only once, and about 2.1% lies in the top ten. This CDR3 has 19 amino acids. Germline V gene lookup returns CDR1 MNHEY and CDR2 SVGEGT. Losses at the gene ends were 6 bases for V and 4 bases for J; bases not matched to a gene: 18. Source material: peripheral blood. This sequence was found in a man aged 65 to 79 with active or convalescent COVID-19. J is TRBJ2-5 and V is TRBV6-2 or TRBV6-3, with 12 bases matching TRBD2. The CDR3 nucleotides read TGTGCCAGCAGCTCCCGGAAGCTAGCGGGGGGGCTGGGAGGAGAGACCCAGTACTTC. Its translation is CASSSRKLAGGLGGETQYF.